Below, 15 T cell receptor beta chains from the same sample are listed, as sequenced in a study of shared clonotypes between healthy human individuals. The assay was immunoSEQ multiplex PCR, and TCRdb's table has in-frame clones only and misses some. The sample lists over 2 million clones, less than 95% occurring once. CD45RO-negative CD8 cells positively selected for CCR7 made up the naive population, which excluded terminally differentiated effector memory CD45RA+ cells. The specimen sequenced was naive CD8+ T cells sorted from blood. The receptors originated from a young man in good health.

The rearrangement links TRBV2 to TRBJ1-2, with D perhaps matching TRBD1 (5 bases). The V gene's germline CDR1 is SNHLY and CDR2 FYNNEI. Trimming stripped 4 bases from V and 4 bases from J, with 16 bases between. The CDR3 has 15 residues. The CDR3 loop is CASSVLQEGSYGYTF. CDR3 nucleotide sequence: TGTGCCAGCAGTGTTTTACAGGAGGGGAGCTATGGCTACACCTTC.

This sequence joins TRBV23-1 and TRBJ2-7; tentatively, D is TRBD2 (6 bases). TRBV23-1 is treated as an ORF (open reading frame) with a function not yet certain. The CDR3 contains 14 residues. V shed 10 bases and J shed 3 bases, with 19 bases lying between them. CDR3 sequence: CATSRRDGFYEQYF. In nucleotides, the CDR3 is TGCGCCACCTCCCGGCGGGACGGCTTCTACGAGCAGTACTTC.

The chain links TRBV5-4 to TRBJ2-7; 14 bases are shared with TRBD2. The CDR3 spans 18 residues. Trimming took 3 bases from V and 6 from J; bases not matched to a gene: 14. Germline values: CDR1 SGHNT, CDR2 YYREEE (reference sequence). CDR3 nucleotide sequence: TGTGCCAGCAGCTCCACGACTAGCGGGAGGGCCGAGACAGGCGAGCAGTACTTC. Translating it yields CASSSTTSGRAETGEQYF.

CDR3 DNA sequence: TGTGCCACCAGCAGAGTATTGACAGGGCTGGAGACCCAGTACTTC. Translated: CATSRVLTGLETQYF. The chain employs TRBV15 and TRBJ2-5, with 7 positions matching TRBD1. V was pared by 1 base and J by 5 bases, with 7 bases of the junction left unmatched. The CDR3 runs to 15 residues. Germline loops: CDR1 LNHNV, CDR2 YYDKDF (reference sequence).

The chain couples TRBV2 to TRBJ2-7; D unclear. This CDR3 contains 14 residues. Trimming shortened V by 8 bases and J by 0 bases, and 14 bases separated the two germline ends. Germline V gene lookup returns CDR1 SNHLY and CDR2 FYNNEI. In nucleotides, the CDR3 is TGTGCCAGCTTTAGGGAAGACCCCTCCTACGAGCAGTACTTC. Protein product: CASFREDPSYEQYF.

The chain carries TRBV4-1 and TRBJ2-3; the match to TRBD2 covers 14 bases. V trimming: 1 base; J trimming: 0 bases; junction bases outside the gene matches: 3. The CDR3 is 18 residues long. Germline assignment: CDR1 MGHRA and CDR2 YSYEKL. This chain's CDR3 is CASSQVGTSGRSTDTQYF. CDR3 DNA: TGCGCCAGCAGCCAAGTGGGGACTAGCGGGAGAAGCACAGATACGCAGTATTTT.

The rearrangement links TRBV2 to TRBJ2-7; TRBD1 might be the D (6 bases). Germline V lookup: CDR1 SNHLY, CDR2 FYNNEI. The CDR3 spans 13 residues. Trimming shortened V by 7 bases and J by 2 bases, and 12 bases separated the two germline ends. Written as DNA, the CDR3 is TGTGCCAGCACCGACAGGTCGCCCTACGAGCAGTACTTC. Its translation is CASTDRSPYEQYF.

The chain uses TRBV6-5 and TRBJ2-5; tentative D call: TRBD2 (6 bases). The CDR3 spans 15 residues. Germline CDR1 and CDR2: MNHEY and SVGAGI. V was trimmed by 0 bases and J by 3 bases, leaving 11 bases between them. Here the CDR3 reads CASSYSGSGEETQYF. The CDR3, as DNA: TGTGCCAGCAGTTACTCTGGTTCGGGGGAAGAGACCCAGTACTTC.

The chain is built from TRBV10-2 and TRBJ1-2, with D maybe TRBD1 (5 bases). Germline assignment: CDR1 WSHSY and CDR2 SAAADI. With 0 bases removed from V and 7 bases from J, the gap between germline ends came to 15 bases. The CDR3 is 15 residues long. CDR3 sequence reads: CASSESTGGWRGYTF. The CDR3 DNA reads TGCGCCAGCAGTGAGTCGACGGGGGGGTGGCGTGGCTACACCTTC.

The V call is TRBV2, the J call TRBJ2-1, with unresolved D. The CDR3 is 13 residues long. The ends were cut back, 5 bases at V and 3 bases at J, with 8 bases in the middle. The germline V gene encodes CDR1 SNHLY and CDR2 FYNNEI. In DNA form, the CDR3 reads TGTGCCAGCAGTACTCGACACTACAATGAGCAGTTCTTC. Amino acids: CASSTRHYNEQFF.

The rearrangement joins TRBV30 to TRBJ1-6; possibly TRBD1 for D (5 bases). Germline V gene lookup returns CDR1 GTSNPN and CDR2 SVGIG (reference sequence). This CDR3 is built from 16 residues. Trimming removed 5 bases at V and 5 bases at J, with 19 bases between. CDR3 amino acids: CAWGVVRTRDNSPLHF. The DNA for the CDR3 is TGTGCCTGGGGGGTGGTCCGGACACGAGATAATTCACCCCTCCACTTT.

As regards this clone: An end of the junction does not agree with germline; a read error may underlie this. The CDR3 spells CASSISHGRNEQFF. Written as DNA, the CDR3 is TGTGCCAGCAGTATATCACACGGCCGCAATGAGCAGTTCTTC. The chain couples TRBV27 to TRBJ2-1, with unresolved D. Germline V gives CDR1 MNHEY, CDR2 SMNVEV (reference sequence). The length of the CDR3 is 14 residues.

This chain joins TRBV6-5 and TRBJ2-1; tentative D call: TRBD1 (6 bases). Deletions cut 11 bases from V and 8 bases from J, with 16 bases between. This CDR3 has 12 amino acids. CDR1 is MNHEY and CDR2 is SVGAGI in the germline V gene. CDR3 coding DNA: TGTGCCTCCACAGGGATTAATTATGAGCAGTTCTTC. Protein sequence: CASTGINYEQFF.

The chain links TRBV10-3 to TRBJ2-7; D remains unclear. The CDR3 sequence is 14 residues long. Germline values: CDR1 ENHRY, CDR2 SYGVKD. Trimming took off 2 bases at V and 1 base at J, with 9 bases between the two ends. Here the CDR3 DNA reads TGTGCCATCAGTGAGGGGGATGGTTCCTACGAGCAGTACTTC. This sequence encodes CAISEGDGSYEQYF.

This clone showed up just once. In the same sample, other DNA sequences code for this CDR3. V gene TRBV7-6 combines with J gene TRBJ2-1; D is undetermined. Deletions cut 5 bases from V and 0 bases from J, with 11 bases between. The CDR3 is 15 residues long. Germline V gene data show CDR1 as SGHVS and CDR2 as FNYEAQ. The CDR3 reads CASSPTKSSYNEQFF. The CDR3 DNA is TGTGCCAGCAGCCCCACCAAAAGCTCCTACAATGAGCAGTTCTTC.